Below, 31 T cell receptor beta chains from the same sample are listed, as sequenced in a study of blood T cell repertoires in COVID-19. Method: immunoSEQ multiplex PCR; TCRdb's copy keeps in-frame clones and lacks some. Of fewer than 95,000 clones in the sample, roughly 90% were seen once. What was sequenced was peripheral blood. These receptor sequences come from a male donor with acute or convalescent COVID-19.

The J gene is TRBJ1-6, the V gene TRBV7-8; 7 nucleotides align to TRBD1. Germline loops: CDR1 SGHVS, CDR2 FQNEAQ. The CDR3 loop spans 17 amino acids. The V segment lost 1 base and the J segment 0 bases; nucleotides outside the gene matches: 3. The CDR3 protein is CASSLETGPSYNSPLHF. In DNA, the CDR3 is TGTGCCAGCAGCTTAGAGACAGGGCCCTCCTATAATTCACCCCTCCACTTT.

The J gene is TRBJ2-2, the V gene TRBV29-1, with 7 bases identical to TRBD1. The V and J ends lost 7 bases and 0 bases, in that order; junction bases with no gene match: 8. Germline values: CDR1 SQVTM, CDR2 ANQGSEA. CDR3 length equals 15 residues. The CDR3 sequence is CSASTGTANTGELFF. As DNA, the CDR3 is TGCAGCGCAAGTACCGGGACAGCGAACACCGGGGAGCTGTTTTTT.

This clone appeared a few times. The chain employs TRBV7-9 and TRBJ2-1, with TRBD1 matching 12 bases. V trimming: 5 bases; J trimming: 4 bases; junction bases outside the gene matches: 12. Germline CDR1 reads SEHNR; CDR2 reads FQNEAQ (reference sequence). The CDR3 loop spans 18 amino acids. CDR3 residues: CASSPMGGQGAGYNEQFF. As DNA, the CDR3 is TGTGCCAGCAGCCCCATGGGGGGACAGGGGGCTGGGTACAATGAGCAGTTCTTC.

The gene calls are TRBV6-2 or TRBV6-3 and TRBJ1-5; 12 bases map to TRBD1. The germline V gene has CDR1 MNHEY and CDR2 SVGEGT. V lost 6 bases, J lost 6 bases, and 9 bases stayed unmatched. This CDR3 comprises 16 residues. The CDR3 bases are TGTGCCAGCAGCCAACAGGGACAGGGGGCAGGTCAGCCCCAGCATTTT. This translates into CASSQQGQGAGQPQHF.

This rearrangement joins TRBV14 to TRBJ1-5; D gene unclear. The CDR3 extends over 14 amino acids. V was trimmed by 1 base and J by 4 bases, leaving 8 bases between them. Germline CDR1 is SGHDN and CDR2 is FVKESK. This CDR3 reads CASSQAGINQPQHF. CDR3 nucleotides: TGTGCCAGCAGCCAAGCTGGCATAAATCAGCCCCAGCATTTT.

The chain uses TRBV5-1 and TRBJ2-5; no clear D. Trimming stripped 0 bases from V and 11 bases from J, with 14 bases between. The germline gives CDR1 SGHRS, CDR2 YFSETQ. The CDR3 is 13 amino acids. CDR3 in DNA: TGCGCCAGCAGCTTGGAGGTGGGTTACGGGCAGTACTTC. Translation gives CASSLEVGYGQYF.

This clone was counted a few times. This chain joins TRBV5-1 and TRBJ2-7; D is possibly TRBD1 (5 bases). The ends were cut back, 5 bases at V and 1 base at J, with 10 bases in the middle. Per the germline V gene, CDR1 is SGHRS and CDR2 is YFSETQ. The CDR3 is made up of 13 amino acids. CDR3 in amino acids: CASSWTKSYEQYF. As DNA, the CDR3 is TGCGCCAGCAGTTGGACAAAGTCCTACGAGCAGTACTTC.

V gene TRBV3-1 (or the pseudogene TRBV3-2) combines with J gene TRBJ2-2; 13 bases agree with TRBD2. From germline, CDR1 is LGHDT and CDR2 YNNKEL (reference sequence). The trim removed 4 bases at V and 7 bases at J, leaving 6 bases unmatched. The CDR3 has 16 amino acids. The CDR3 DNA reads TGTGCCAGCAGCCCACGACTAGCGGGGGGTCACGGGGAGCTGTTTTTT. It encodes CASSPRLAGGHGELFF.

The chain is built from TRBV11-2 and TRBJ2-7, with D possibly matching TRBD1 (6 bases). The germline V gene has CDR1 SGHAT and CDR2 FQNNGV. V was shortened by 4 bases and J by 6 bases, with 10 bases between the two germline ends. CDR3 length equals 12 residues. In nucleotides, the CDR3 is TGTGCCAGCAGCTATAACAGGGTCGAGCAGTACTTC. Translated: CASSYNRVEQYF.

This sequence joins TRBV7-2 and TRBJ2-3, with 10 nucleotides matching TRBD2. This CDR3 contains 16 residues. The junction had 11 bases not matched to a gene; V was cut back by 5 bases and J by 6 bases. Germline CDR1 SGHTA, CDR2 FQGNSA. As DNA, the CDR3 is TGTGCCAGCAGCGCCCGACCTAGCGGGGGAGTGGATACGCAGTATTTT. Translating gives CASSARPSGGVDTQYF.

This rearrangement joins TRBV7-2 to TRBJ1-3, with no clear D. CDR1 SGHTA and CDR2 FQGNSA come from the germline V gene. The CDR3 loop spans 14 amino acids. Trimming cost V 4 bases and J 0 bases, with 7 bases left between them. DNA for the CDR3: TGTGCCAGCAGCTCCCAAAACTCTGGAAACACCATATATTTT. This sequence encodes CASSSQNSGNTIYF.

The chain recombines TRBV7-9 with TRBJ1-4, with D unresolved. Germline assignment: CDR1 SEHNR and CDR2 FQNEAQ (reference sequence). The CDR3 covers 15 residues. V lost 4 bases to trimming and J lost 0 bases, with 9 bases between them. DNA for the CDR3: TGTGCCAGCAGCTCAGCGGCAACAACTAATGAAAAACTGTTTTTT. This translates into CASSSAATTNEKLFF.

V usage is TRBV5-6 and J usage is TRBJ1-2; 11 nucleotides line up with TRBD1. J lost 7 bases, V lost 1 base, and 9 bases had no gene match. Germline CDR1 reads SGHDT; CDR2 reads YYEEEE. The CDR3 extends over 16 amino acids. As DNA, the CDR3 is TGTGCCAGCAGCTTGAGGACAGGGGGCGCCCCGGGTGGCTACACCTTC. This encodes CASSLRTGGAPGGYTF.

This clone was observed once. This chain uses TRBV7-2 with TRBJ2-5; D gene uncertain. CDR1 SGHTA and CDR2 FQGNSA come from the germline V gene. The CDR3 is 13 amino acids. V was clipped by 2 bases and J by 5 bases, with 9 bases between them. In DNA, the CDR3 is TGTGCCAGCAGCTTAAATCCCCGGGAGACCCAGTACTTC. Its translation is CASSLNPRETQYF.

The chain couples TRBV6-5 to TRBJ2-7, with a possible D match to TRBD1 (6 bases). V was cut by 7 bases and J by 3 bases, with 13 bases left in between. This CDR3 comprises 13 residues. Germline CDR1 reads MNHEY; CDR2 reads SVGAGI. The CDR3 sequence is CASKKGVGYEQYF. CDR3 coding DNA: TGTGCCAGCAAGAAGGGGGTCGGCTACGAGCAGTACTTC.

CDR3 sequence reads: CATSDPQGQETQYF. The DNA of the CDR3 is TGTGCCACCAGTGATCCGCAGGGCCAAGAGACCCAGTACTTC. The chain employs TRBV24-1 and TRBJ2-5; D might be TRBD1 (5 bases). The CDR3 runs 14 residues. Trimming removed 3 bases at V and 1 base at J, with 8 bases between. Germline V gives CDR1 KGHDR, CDR2 SFDVKD.

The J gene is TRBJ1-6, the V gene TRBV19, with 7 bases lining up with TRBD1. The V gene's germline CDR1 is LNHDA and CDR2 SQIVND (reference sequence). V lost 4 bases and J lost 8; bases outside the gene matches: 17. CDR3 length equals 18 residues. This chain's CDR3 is CASSTKSGTVISYSPLHF. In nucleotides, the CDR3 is TGTGCCAGTAGTACCAAGTCCGGGACAGTGATTAGTTATTCACCCCTCCACTTT.

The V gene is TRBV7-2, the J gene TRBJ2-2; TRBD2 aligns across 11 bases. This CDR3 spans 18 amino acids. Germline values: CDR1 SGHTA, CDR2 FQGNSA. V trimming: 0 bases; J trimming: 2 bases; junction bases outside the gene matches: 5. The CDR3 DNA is TGTGCCAGCAGCTTAGCACTAGCGGGGGTCGTCAACACCGGGGAGCTGTTTTTT. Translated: CASSLALAGVVNTGELFF.

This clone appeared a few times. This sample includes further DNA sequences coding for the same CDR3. The CDR3 bases are TGTGCCAGCAGCCACGCAGGGCGTGATCAGCCCCAGCATTTT. Translated, it gives CASSHAGRDQPQHF. The chain links TRBV3-1 (or the pseudogene TRBV3-2) to TRBJ1-5; weak D call: TRBD1 (5 bases). Germline V CDR1 and CDR2: LGHDT, YNNKEL (reference sequence). The CDR3 is 14 residues long. V was cut by 3 bases and J by 5 bases, with 11 bases left in between.

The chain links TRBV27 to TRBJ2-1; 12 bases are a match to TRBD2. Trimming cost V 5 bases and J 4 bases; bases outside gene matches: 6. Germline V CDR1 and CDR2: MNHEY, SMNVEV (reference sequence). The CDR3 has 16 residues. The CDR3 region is CASSLLAGGRYNEQFF. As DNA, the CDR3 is TGTGCCAGCAGTCTCCTAGCGGGGGGGAGATACAATGAGCAGTTCTTC.

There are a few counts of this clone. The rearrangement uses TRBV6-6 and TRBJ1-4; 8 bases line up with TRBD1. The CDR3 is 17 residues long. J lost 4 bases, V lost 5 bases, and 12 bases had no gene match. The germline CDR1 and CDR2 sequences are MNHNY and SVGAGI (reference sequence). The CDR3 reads CASSRTGQGAFNEKLFF. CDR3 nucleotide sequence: TGTGCCAGCAGTCGAACCGGACAGGGAGCCTTTAATGAAAAACTGTTTTTT.

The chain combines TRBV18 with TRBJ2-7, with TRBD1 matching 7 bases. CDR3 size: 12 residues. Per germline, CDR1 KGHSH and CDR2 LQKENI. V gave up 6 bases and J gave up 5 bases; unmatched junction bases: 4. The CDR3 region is CASSGQLDEQYF. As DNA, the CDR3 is TGTGCCAGCTCGGGACAGTTGGACGAGCAGTACTTC.

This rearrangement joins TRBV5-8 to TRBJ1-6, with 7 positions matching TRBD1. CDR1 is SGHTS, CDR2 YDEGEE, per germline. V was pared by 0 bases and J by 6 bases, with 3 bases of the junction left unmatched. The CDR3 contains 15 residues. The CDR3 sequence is CASSLEGAFNSPLHF. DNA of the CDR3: TGTGCCAGCAGCTTGGAGGGGGCCTTTAATTCACCCCTCCACTTT.

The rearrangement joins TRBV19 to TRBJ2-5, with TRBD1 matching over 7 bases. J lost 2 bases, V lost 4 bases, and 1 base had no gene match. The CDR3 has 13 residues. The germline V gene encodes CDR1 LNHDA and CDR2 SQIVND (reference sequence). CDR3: CASSRTGQETQYF. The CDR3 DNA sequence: TGTGCCAGTAGTAGGACAGGTCAAGAGACCCAGTACTTC. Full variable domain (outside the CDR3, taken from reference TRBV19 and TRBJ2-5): DGGITQSPKYLFRKEGQNVTLSCEQNLNHDAMYWYRQDPGQGLRLIYYSQIVNDFQKGDIAEGYSVSREKKESFPLTVTSAQKNPTAFYLCASSRTGQETQYFGPGTRLLVL.

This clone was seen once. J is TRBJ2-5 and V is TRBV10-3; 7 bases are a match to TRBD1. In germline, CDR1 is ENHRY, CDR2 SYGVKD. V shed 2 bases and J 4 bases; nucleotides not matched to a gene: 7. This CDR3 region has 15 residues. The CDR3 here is CAISEMTGRAETQYF. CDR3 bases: TGTGCCATCAGTGAGATGACAGGGCGAGCAGAGACCCAGTACTTC.

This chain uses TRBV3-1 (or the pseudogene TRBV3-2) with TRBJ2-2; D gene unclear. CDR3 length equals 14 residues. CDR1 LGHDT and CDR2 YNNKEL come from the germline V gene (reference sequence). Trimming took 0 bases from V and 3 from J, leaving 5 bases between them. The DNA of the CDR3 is TGTGCCAGCAGCCAAGACAGTTACACCGGGGAGCTGTTTTTT. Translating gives CASSQDSYTGELFF.

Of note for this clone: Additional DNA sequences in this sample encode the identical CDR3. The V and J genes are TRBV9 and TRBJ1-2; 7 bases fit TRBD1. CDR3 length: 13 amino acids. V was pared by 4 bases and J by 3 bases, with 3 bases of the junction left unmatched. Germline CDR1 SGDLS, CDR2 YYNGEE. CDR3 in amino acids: CASSRTGDYGYTF. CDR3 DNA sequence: TGTGCCAGCAGCCGCACAGGGGACTATGGCTACACCTTC. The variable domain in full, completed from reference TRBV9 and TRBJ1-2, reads DSGVTQTPKHLITATGQRVTLRCSPRSGDLSVYWYQQSLDQGLQFLIQYYNGEERAKGNILERFSAQQFPDLHSELNLSSLELGDSALYFCASSRTGDYGYTFGSGTRLTVV.

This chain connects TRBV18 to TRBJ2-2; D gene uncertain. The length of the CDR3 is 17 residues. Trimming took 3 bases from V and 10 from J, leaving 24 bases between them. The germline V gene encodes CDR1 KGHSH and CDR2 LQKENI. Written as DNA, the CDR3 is TGTGCCAGCTCACCGCAATCCGTTTTGAGTAGAGCTATGGAGCTGTTTTTT. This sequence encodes CASSPQSVLSRAMELFF.

The DNA of the CDR3 is TGTGCCAGCAGCCTAACAGGGCACACTGAAGCTTTCTTT. The encoded protein is CASSLTGHTEAFF. The V gene is TRBV14, the J gene TRBJ1-1; TRBD1 is a possible D gene (6 bases). Germline V gives CDR1 SGHDN, CDR2 FVKESK. V gave up 4 bases and J gave up 3 bases, with 9 bases separating them. CDR3 length: 13 residues.

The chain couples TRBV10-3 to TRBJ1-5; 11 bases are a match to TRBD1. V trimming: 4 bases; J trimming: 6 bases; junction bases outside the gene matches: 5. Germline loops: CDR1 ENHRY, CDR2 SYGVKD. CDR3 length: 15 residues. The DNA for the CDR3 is TGTGCCATCAGTGGGGGACAGGGGGAGGGTCAGCCCCAGCATTTT. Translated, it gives CAISGGQGEGQPQHF.

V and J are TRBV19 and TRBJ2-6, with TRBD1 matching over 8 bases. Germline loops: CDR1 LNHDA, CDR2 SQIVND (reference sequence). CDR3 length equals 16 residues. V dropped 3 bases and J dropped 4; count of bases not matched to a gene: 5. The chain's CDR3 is CASSMYRGSGANVLTF. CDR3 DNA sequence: TGTGCCAGTAGTATGTACAGGGGGTCCGGGGCCAACGTCCTGACTTTC.